The 2 T cell receptor beta chains reported below all come from one sample, sequenced in a study of blood T cell repertoires in COVID-19 (dated by TCRdb to 2020 to 2021). Libraries were made using the immunoSEQ multiplex PCR assay. TCRdb holds this immuneACCESS table with in-frame rearrangements only. Some clones are missing; in checked studies, unresolved V genes explain under half, and the rest has no known cause. This sample holds 150,000 or so clones; 80% to 90% were observed only once. The ten largest clones add up to around 8.2% of the sample. The sequenced sample was peripheral blood. All receptors come from a man aged 60 to 75 with acute or convalescent COVID-19.

CDR3 protein: CASSLGQVYGYTF. CDR3 in DNA: TGTGCCAGCAGTTTGGGGCAGGTCTATGGCTACACCTTC. This chain joins TRBV12-3 or TRBV12-4 and TRBJ1-2; D is perhaps TRBD1 (5 bases). The CDR3 is 13 residues long. Trimming pared 3 bases from V and 4 bases from J, leaving 9 bases between.

V is TRBV5-1 and J is TRBJ2-7; 7 bases line up with TRBD2. Per the germline V gene, CDR1 is SGHRS and CDR2 is YFSETQ. CDR3 size: 16 residues. V was pared by 4 bases and J by 0 bases, with 10 bases of the junction left unmatched. Here the CDR3 DNA reads TGCGCCAGCAGCGGGATCAGACTAGCTATCTCCTACGAGCAGTACTTC. It yields the protein CASSGIRLAISYEQYF.